The source of this TCR beta chain is a study of blood T cell repertoires in COVID-19 (dated by TCRdb to 2018 to 2021). About the full investigation: Samples covering the acute and convalescent phases of COVID-19 were provided by collaborators in the United States, Italy and Spain. The repertoires were released in a freely available public database intended as a resource for research on the immune response to SARS-CoV-2. The prospective study material was composed of cDNA or gDNA derived from T cells, B-cell-depleted T cells, or PBMCs. Samples were obtained from the ongoing ImmuneRACE study (first 160 participants) and from 1,254 subjects provided by 6 global collaborators. Nearly every sample came with metadata listing a de-identified subject ID, COVID-19 status, age in years and sex. HLA class I and class II types, where available, came from metadata supplied by the sample provider rather than from assay-based typing. Subjects who had been exposed to COVID-19, were actively infected with it, or had recovered from it provided the deeply sampled blood TCRbeta repertoires that made up the dataset. On the study overall, not on this receptor specifically: How much clinical and demographic metadata was included differed by source and by participant, and the metadata was provided uncurated.

This clone occurred once. It lacks a known antigen. Per-base qualities were not stored, and no clone one base away is much larger. At one collaborating source in Seattle, patients were enrolled during active infection and were followed longitudinally through the course of disease. Each collaborating institution followed its own protocols to collect whole blood in K2EDTA tubes. For TCRbeta analysis, collaborators shipped samples in one of three forms: frozen whole blood, isolated PBMCs, or DNA extracted from either of those sample types. TCRbeta CDR3 regions were amplified from genomic DNA by means of the immunoSEQ Assay, a bias-controlled multiplex PCR. The published analysis was carried out like this. The number of nucleated cells in each sample was estimated from the amplification of reference gene primers within the assay. To quantify the absolute abundance of each unique TCRbeta CDR3 rearrangement, sequence reads were collapsed and filtered. For each sample, productive Simpson clonality was calculated by taking the square root of Simpson's diversity index across productive rearrangements. Entries here come from immuneACCESS through TCRdb and include only in-frame sequences with V and J called. Some clones fail to appear in such tables; in the studies checked, an unresolved V gene covers under half of the shortfall, and the cause of the remainder is unknown. V, J and clone size are those of that table, while D and trimming were read from the DNA. In this sample the table shows 250,000 to 350,000 clones, about four fifths of which occur a single time. In total, the top ten clones hold more than 1.1% of the sample.

The CDR3 numbers 14 residues from cysteine through phenylalanine. The sequence is cut down to CDR3 DNA, 42 bases in frame from base 1. The germline V gene (reference sequence) provides CDR1 DFQATT and CDR2 SNEGSKA. V sheds 3 bases and J sheds 6 bases, leaving 12 bases between their ends. The chain employs TRBV20-1 and TRBJ1-6; a weak D assignment points to TRBD1 (5 bases agree). This sequence was found in a human donor with COVID-19, enrolled during active disease. The donor label of this sample is uncertain. What was sequenced was peripheral blood. CDR3 reads: CSASRGQGNSPLHF. Here is the DNA: TGCAGTGCTAGTAGGGGCCAGGGTAATTCACCCCTCCACTTT.